This entry lists 32 T cell receptor beta chains sequenced from one sample in a study of identical twins. TCRdb used MiXCR to reprocess the 5' RACE reads, holding one entry per CDR3 protein. Here the sample spans hundreds of thousands of distinct CDR3 sequences, roughly 8.6% being singletons. The sample was also linked to a second study, of yellow fever vaccine responses in identical twins.

Sequences were obtained from memory (CD45RO+) T cells sorted from blood. Every receptor here comes from a woman aged 18-29 years in good health.

The sample holds a few counts of this clonotype. The genes are TRBV7-3 and TRBJ2-3; D is ambiguous. Trimming cost V 1 base and J 0 bases, with 14 bases left between them. The CDR3 consists of 17 residues. Germline V lookup: CDR1 SGHTA, CDR2 FQGTGA. CDR3 coding DNA: TGTGCCAGCAGCTTAAAATACATGAAAACTAGCACAGATACGCAGTATTTT. Translating gives CASSLKYMKTSTDTQYF.

V and J are TRBV28 and TRBJ1-1; D possibly corresponds to TRBD1 (6 bases). Germline V gives CDR1 MDHEN, CDR2 SYDVKM. Trimming shortened V by 6 bases and J by 7 bases, and 12 bases separated the two germline ends. This CDR3 spans 12 amino acids. Here the CDR3 DNA reads TGTGCCAGCAGCCTCGGACAGTTTGAAGCTTTCTTT. Amino acid sequence: CASSLGQFEAFF.

This clonotype has more than one count but fewer than ten. This chain links TRBV5-6 with TRBJ1-1; no clear D. Germline lookup yields CDR1 SGHDT and CDR2 YYEEEE. This CDR3 is 12 amino acids long. V lost 5 bases, J lost 7 bases, and 12 bases lay in between. CDR3 residues: CASRYDTNEAFF. The CDR3 coding sequence is TGTGCCAGCAGATACGACACGAATGAAGCTTTCTTT.

This clonotype has only a few counts. The V gene is TRBV24-1, the J gene TRBJ2-3; 7 nucleotides agree with TRBD2. Germline-derived CDR1 and CDR2 are KGHDR and SFDVKD. V was pared by 5 bases and J by 0 bases, with 1 base of the junction left unmatched. This CDR3 region has 14 residues. CDR3 sequence: CATSAGGSTDTQYF. DNA of the CDR3: TGTGCCACCAGTGCGGGGGGTAGCACAGATACGCAGTATTTT.

The V call is TRBV28, the J call TRBJ2-3; D may be TRBD1 or TRBD2 (7 bases each). The CDR3 extends over 20 amino acids. Trimming removed 6 bases from V and 4 bases from J, with 32 bases in between. Germline V gives CDR1 MDHEN, CDR2 SYDVKM. CDR3 sequence: CASRVGGDTGGRRGADTQYF. The CDR3 DNA reads TGTGCCAGCAGGGTAGGGGGCGACACTGGCGGGAGACGGGGAGCAGATACGCAGTATTTT.

Points on this clonotype: One end of the junction varies from germline; a read error may be responsible. The chain joins TRBV3-1 to TRBJ2-1; 13 bases match TRBD2. The CDR3 contains 16 residues. Germline V gene data show CDR1 as LGHDT and CDR2 as YNNKEL (reference sequence). CDR3 sequence: CVSSPRTSGGYNEQFF. The CDR3 nucleotides read TGTGTCAGCAGCCCCCGGACTAGCGGGGGATACAATGAGCAGTTCTTC.

The chain carries TRBV29-1 and TRBJ2-3; D call uncertain. The length of the CDR3 is 10 residues. Deletions cut 4 bases from V and 6 bases from J, with 5 bases between. CDR1 is SQVTM and CDR2 is ANQGSEA in the germline V gene. Written as DNA, the CDR3 is TGCAGCGTTGTCGAGGATACGCAGTATTTT. Its translation is CSVVEDTQYF.

The V call is TRBV20-1, the J call TRBJ1-6; TRBD1 agrees at 7 bases. This CDR3 has 12 amino acids. V trimming: 5 bases; J trimming: 9 bases; junction bases outside the gene matches: 4. Germline loops: CDR1 DFQATT, CDR2 SNEGSKA (reference sequence). CDR3: CSAHRGSSPLHF. The CDR3 DNA follows: TGCAGTGCTCACAGGGGAAGTTCACCCCTCCACTTT.

J is TRBJ2-3 and V is TRBV19; perhaps D is TRBD1 or TRBD2 (5 bases each). CDR1 and CDR2 (germline): LNHDA, SQIVND (reference sequence). The CDR3 sequence is 13 residues long. Trimming stripped 10 bases from V and 2 bases from J, with 13 bases between. Written as DNA, the CDR3 is TGTGCCACCCGGGGACGGGCCACAGATACGCAGTATTTT. This codes for CATRGRATDTQYF.

The CDR3 sequence is CARGNPYQGFARGPGEQFF. The DNA of the CDR3 is TGTGCCCGCGGCAATCCATATCAGGGATTTGCGCGGGGGCCCGGTGAGCAGTTCTTC. V gene TRBV7-3 combines with J gene TRBJ2-1, with a weak D call TRBD2 (7 bases). This CDR3 region has 19 residues. V dropped 11 bases and J dropped 9 bases, with 38 bases sitting between them. Per germline, CDR1 SGHTA and CDR2 FQGTGA.

This clonotype has more than one count but fewer than ten. J is TRBJ1-2 and V is TRBV6-1; D is unclear. There are 12 residues in the CDR3. With 2 bases removed from V and 7 bases from J, the gap between germline ends came to 8 bases. Germline V gene sequence: CDR1 MNHNS, CDR2 SASEGT. The CDR3 DNA follows: TGTGCCAGCAGTGAAATAACGGCTGGCTACACCTTC. Its translation is CASSEITAGYTF.

This clonotype was detected a few times. V and J are TRBV6-6 and TRBJ1-1; D is unresolved. V lost 2 bases to trimming and J lost 1 base, with 5 bases between them. This CDR3 is built from 13 residues. From germline, CDR1 is MNHNY and CDR2 SVGAGI (reference sequence). As DNA, the CDR3 is TGTGCCAGCAGTTACGTGGAGAACACTGAAGCTTTCTTT. Translation: CASSYVENTEAFF.

A few counts support this clonotype. The chain has TRBV4-1 and TRBJ2-1; no firm D call. This CDR3 spans 14 amino acids. CDR1 and CDR2 (germline): MGHRA, YSYEKL. V was shortened by 3 bases and J by 5 bases, with 11 bases between the two germline ends. The CDR3 loop is CASSHRTNNNEQFF. The CDR3 DNA is TGCGCCAGCAGCCACCGCACGAACAACAATGAGCAGTTCTTC.

This clonotype was counted a few times. The chain recombines TRBV11-2 with TRBJ2-7; 9 nucleotides align to TRBD2. The trim removed 0 bases at V and 2 bases at J, leaving 11 bases unmatched. The length of the CDR3 is 18 residues. The germline CDR1 and CDR2 sequences are SGHAT and FQNNGV. CDR3 amino acids: CASSLDRYSGSSAYEQYF. The CDR3 coding sequence is TGTGCCAGCAGCTTAGATCGGTATAGCGGGAGTTCGGCCTACGAGCAGTACTTC.

This rearrangement joins TRBV18 to TRBJ2-1; maybe TRBD2 (5 bases). Between the trimmed V and J ends, which lost 5 bases and 2 bases, there was a span of 13 bases. Per the germline V gene, CDR1 is KGHSH and CDR2 is LQKENI. The CDR3 length is 15 residues. CDR3 coding DNA: TGTGCCAGCTCATCCGTTGCGGGCACCTACAATGAGCAGTTCTTC. This translates into CASSSVAGTYNEQFF.

The sample holds many counts of this clonotype. This chain joins TRBV28 and TRBJ2-1, with 14 positions matching TRBD2. CDR1 is MDHEN, CDR2 SYDVKM, per germline. The CDR3 runs 16 residues. The DNA for the CDR3 is TGTGTTACGACTAGCGGGGGGGCCGGTTTGTACAATGAGCAGTTCTTC. Its protein product is CVTTSGGAGLYNEQFF. Based on the CDR3 plus reference TRBV28 and TRBJ2-1, the full variable domain is DVKVTQSSRYLVKRTGEKVFLECVQDMDHENMFWYRQDPGLGLRLIYFSYDVKMKEKGDIPEGYSVSREKKERFSLILESASTNQTSMYLCVTTSGGAGLYNEQFFGPGTRLTVL.

This clonotype was recorded at least ten times. The chain employs TRBV20-1 and TRBJ2-1, with 10 bases lining up with TRBD2. After removal of 0 bases from V and 6 bases from J, the junction contained 5 bases not matched to a gene. Germline V CDR1 and CDR2: DFQATT, SNEGSKA (reference sequence). This CDR3 has 15 residues. CDR3 in amino acids: CSARDLAGAVNEQFF. The CDR3 nucleotides read TGCAGTGCTAGAGATCTAGCGGGGGCCGTCAATGAGCAGTTCTTC.

V and J are TRBV28 and TRBJ2-3; either TRBD1 or TRBD2 may supply D (5 bases each). With 6 bases removed from V and 1 base from J, the gap between germline ends came to 17 bases. The length of the CDR3 is 16 residues. Germline lookup yields CDR1 MDHEN and CDR2 SYDVKM. The CDR3 region is CASRPRETGRTDTQYF. The CDR3 DNA sequence: TGTGCCAGCAGACCCAGGGAGACGGGTCGCACAGATACGCAGTATTTT.

Ten or more counts support this clonotype. The V call is TRBV28, the J call TRBJ2-3; D call uncertain. The germline V and J ends were trimmed by 6 bases and 4 bases, with 11 bases remaining between them. From germline, CDR1 is MDHEN and CDR2 SYDVKM. CDR3 length: 13 amino acids. The CDR3 loop reads CASRPTAPDTQYF. CDR3 nucleotide sequence: TGTGCCAGCAGACCCACCGCTCCAGATACGCAGTATTTT.

The chain joins TRBV5-1 to TRBJ2-3; 7 bases fit TRBD2. The ends lost 0 bases at V and 2 bases at J; junction bases unmatched: 3. The CDR3 is made up of 15 amino acids. Germline lookup yields CDR1 SGHRS and CDR2 YFSETQ. The CDR3 protein is CASSLGDYLTDTQYF. The CDR3 coding sequence is TGCGCCAGCAGCTTGGGGGACTACCTCACAGATACGCAGTATTTT.

In this sample, this clonotype turned up a few times. This chain links TRBV20-1 with TRBJ2-2; a possible D gene is TRBD1 (6 bases). The V gene's germline CDR1 is DFQATT and CDR2 SNEGSKA (reference sequence). The ends were cut back, 5 bases at V and 0 bases at J, with 13 bases in the middle. There are 15 residues in the CDR3. The CDR3: CSAPVNRANTGELFF. CDR3 bases: TGCAGTGCTCCAGTGAACAGGGCGAACACCGGGGAGCTGTTTTTT.

This clonotype was recorded at least ten times. The V gene is TRBV10-3, the J gene TRBJ2-3; 7 nucleotides match TRBD1. There are 16 residues in the CDR3. With 4 bases clipped from V and 0 bases from J, the junction kept 7 bases outside the gene matches. The germline CDR1 and CDR2 sequences are ENHRY and SYGVKD. CDR3 bases: TGTGCCATCAGTGTCACCGGGACAGCGAGCACAGATACGCAGTATTTT. This codes for CAISVTGTASTDTQYF.

This clonotype was detected only a few times. This chain uses TRBV27 with TRBJ2-1, with 10 bases matching TRBD2. The CDR3 length is 18 residues. The germline V gene encodes CDR1 MNHEY and CDR2 SMNVEV (reference sequence). The V gene end was trimmed by 5 bases and the J gene end by 0 bases; junction bases not matched to a gene: 10. The CDR3 nucleotides read TGTGCCAGCAGTCAACCTAGCGGGAGATATAGCTCCTACAATGAGCAGTTCTTC. It specifies CASSQPSGRYSSYNEQFF.

This clonotype was recorded many times. V is TRBV2 and J is TRBJ1-5; 7 nucleotides agree with TRBD1. The CDR3 is 13 residues long. Germline-derived CDR1 and CDR2 are SNHLY and FYNNEI. The J segment lost 5 bases and the V segment lost 4 bases, leaving 2 bases of the junction unmatched. CDR3 sequence (DNA): TGTGCCAGCAGTGGGGACAGCTATCAGCCCCAGCATTTT. Residues: CASSGDSYQPQHF. The full variable domain, in which reference TRBV2 and TRBJ1-5 provide the parts outside the CDR3, is EPEVTQTPSHQVTQMGQEVILRCVPISNHLYFYWYRQILGQKVEFLVSFYNNEISEKSEIFDDQFSVERPDGSNFTLKIRSTKLEDSAMYFCASSGDSYQPQHFGDGTRLSIL.

This clonotype was recorded at least ten times. This chain uses TRBV7-9 with TRBJ2-7; TRBD1 matches at 8 bases. The CDR3 contains 15 residues. Germline CDR1 SEHNR, CDR2 FQNEAQ (reference sequence). V lost 4 bases and J lost 1; bases outside the gene matches: 6. For the CDR3, the DNA is TGTGCCAGCAGCTCCTGGACAGGGTTGTCCTACGAGCAGTACTTC. It specifies CASSSWTGLSYEQYF.

The V and J genes are TRBV28 and TRBJ1-6; no definite D call. Per the germline V gene, CDR1 is MDHEN and CDR2 is SYDVKM. The CDR3 is 14 amino acids. With 10 bases removed from V and 0 bases from J, the gap between germline ends came to 10 bases. The CDR3 reads CATPGSSYNSPLHF. The CDR3 bases are TGTGCCACCCCGGGGAGCTCCTATAATTCACCCCTCCACTTT.

This clonotype was observed many times. An end of the junction does not agree with germline; a read error may underlie this. The gene calls are TRBV5-1 and TRBJ2-1; weak D call: TRBD1 (6 bases). Germline CDR1 is SGHRS and CDR2 is YFSETQ. The CDR3 sequence is 16 residues long. This chain's CDR3 is CASSLEIHGGLNGQFF. The CDR3 nucleotides are TGCGCCAGCAGCTTGGAGATTCATGGGGGCCTCAATGGGCAGTTCTTC. Variable domain in full (rest from reference TRBV5-1 and TRBJ2-1): KAGVTQTPRYLIKTRGQQVTLSCSPISGHRSVSWYQQTPGQGLQFLFEYFSETQRNKGNFPGRFSGRQFSNSRSEMNVSTLELGDSALYLCASSLEIHGGLNGQFFGPGTRLTVL.

In this sample, this clonotype turned up many times. The rearrangement links TRBV6-1 to TRBJ2-3; D possibly matches TRBD1 or TRBD2 (5 bases each). Germline CDR1 reads MNHNS; CDR2 reads SASEGT. Trimming shortened V by 5 bases and J by 2 bases, and 11 bases separated the two germline ends. The CDR3 is 14 residues long. The CDR3 nucleotides are TGTGCCAGCAGTACCCCGGGGCACACAGATACGCAGTATTTT. Residues: CASSTPGHTDTQYF.

V and J are TRBV24-1 and TRBJ2-1, with D possibly being TRBD1 (8 bases). The germline V gene has CDR1 KGHDR and CDR2 SFDVKD. V was shortened by 9 bases and J by 7 bases, with 18 bases between the two germline ends. The CDR3 loop spans 14 amino acids. In DNA, the CDR3 is TGTGCCACCGGGTCAACAGGGGGGGGTAATGAGCAGTTCTTC. It specifies CATGSTGGGNEQFF.

This clonotype was detected ten times or more. The V call is TRBV5-1, the J call TRBJ1-5; the D is unclear. Germline V gives CDR1 SGHRS, CDR2 YFSETQ. This CDR3 has 8 amino acids. Written as DNA, the CDR3 is TGCTCAGTACAGCCCCAGCATTTT. This codes for CSVQPQHF.

J is TRBJ2-7 and V is TRBV12-3 or TRBV12-4, with 8 positions matching TRBD2. The CDR3 is made up of 15 amino acids. The ends lost 8 bases at V and 2 bases at J; junction bases unmatched: 11. CDR3 sequence: CASAFESGGPYEQYF. The CDR3 coding sequence is TGTGCCAGCGCCTTTGAAAGCGGGGGCCCCTACGAGCAGTACTTC.

V usage is TRBV3-1 and J usage is TRBJ2-2; D is unclear. With 4 bases removed from V and 1 base from J, the gap between germline ends came to 10 bases. Germline-derived CDR1 and CDR2 are LGHDT and YNNKEL (reference sequence). The CDR3 has 15 amino acids. The CDR3 DNA reads as TGTGCCAGCAGCCTACCCACGGGGAACACCGGGGAGCTGTTTTTT. It is translated as CASSLPTGNTGELFF.